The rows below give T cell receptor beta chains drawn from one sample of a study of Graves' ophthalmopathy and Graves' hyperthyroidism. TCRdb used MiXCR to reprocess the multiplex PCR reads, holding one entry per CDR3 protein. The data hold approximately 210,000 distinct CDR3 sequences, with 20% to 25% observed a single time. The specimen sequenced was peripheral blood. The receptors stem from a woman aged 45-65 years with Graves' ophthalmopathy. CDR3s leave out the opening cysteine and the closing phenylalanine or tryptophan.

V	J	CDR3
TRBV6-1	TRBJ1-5	ASRDRTVSNQPQH
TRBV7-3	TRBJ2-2	ASSARGGLTGELF
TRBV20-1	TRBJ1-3	SALDVSWSGNTIY
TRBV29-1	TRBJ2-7	SVVNSGREQY
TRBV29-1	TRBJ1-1	SAGTGGHTEAF
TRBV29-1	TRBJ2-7	SVEDPRSSYEQY
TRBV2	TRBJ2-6	ASEGPGGSFGANVLT
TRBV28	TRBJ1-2	ASSPGQRGYT
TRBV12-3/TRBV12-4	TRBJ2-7	ASSQQGSGSYEQY
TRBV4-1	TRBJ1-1	ASSLSRGNTEAF
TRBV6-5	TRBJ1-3	ASISTGSTIY
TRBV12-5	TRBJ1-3	ASASGDSGNTIY
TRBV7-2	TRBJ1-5	ASSPGTGVGQPQH
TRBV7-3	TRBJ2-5	ASSSSGTGKETQY
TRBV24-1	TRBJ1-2	VTSDSRQPNYGYT
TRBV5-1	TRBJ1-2	ASSPDRSYGYT
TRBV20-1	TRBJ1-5	SAARASQAYQPQH
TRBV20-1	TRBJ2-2	SAPGRSLIGAGELF
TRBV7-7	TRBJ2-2	ASSFETANTGELF
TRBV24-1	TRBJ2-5	ATSDLISGTGVETQY
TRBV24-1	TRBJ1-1	ATSRNGNTEAF
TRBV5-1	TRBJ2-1	ASSLGGQGHWDEQF
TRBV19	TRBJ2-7	ASSNSGRAGEQY
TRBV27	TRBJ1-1	ASRLSGPNTEAF
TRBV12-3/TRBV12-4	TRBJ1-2	ASSRQGRDYGYT
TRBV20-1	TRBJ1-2	SARDATGGDGYT
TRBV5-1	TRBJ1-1	ASSPGRGAFGEAF
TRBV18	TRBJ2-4	ASSPRTGGNIQY
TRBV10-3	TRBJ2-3	AIRPPGDTQY
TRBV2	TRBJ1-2	ASSATTNYGYT
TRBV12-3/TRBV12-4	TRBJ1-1	ASSFLGLQTSIAF
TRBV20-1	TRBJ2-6	SASRDRGTGANVLT
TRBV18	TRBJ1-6	ASSPRELSPLH
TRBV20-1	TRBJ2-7	SASGGTAPSREQY
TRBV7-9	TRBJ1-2	ASSFDWGYT
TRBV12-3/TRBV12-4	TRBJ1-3	ASSLDRNSGNTIY
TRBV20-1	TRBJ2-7	SARDPLAGEVYEQY
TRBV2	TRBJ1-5	ASSETGFNQPQH
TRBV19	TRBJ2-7	ASSSWSGQEQY
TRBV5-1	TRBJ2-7	ASRRETAVREQY
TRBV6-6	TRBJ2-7	ASTKTSSYEQY
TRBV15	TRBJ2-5	ATSLRGGQETQY
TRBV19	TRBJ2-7	ASRSVSSYEQY
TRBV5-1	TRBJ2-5	ASSTYRASQETQY
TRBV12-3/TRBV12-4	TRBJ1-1	ASSTYGPEAF
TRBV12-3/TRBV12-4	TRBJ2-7	ASSPWDRRNEQY
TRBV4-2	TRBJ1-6	ASRRRGDSPLH
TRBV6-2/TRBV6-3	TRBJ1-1	ASGSGGSYTEAF